This is a list of T cell receptor beta chains from one sample in a study of identical twins. TCRdb used MiXCR to reprocess the 5' RACE reads, holding one entry per CDR3 protein. The data hold some 1,600,000 distinct CDR3 sequences, with under 35% observed a single time. Sequencing input: cord blood. The receptors stem from a newborn girl in good health. CDR3s include the opening cysteine and the closing phenylalanine or tryptophan. Fields, in order: clone size, V gene, J gene, D gene, CDR3 protein, CDR3 DNA. The D gene is left open where the match is weak. Rows give clone size only sometimes, using once, few, many, or a class for an expanded clone.

abundance: many; v_gene: TRBV10-3; j_gene: TRBJ1-2; d_gene: TRBD1; CDR3aa: CAISEMDRSNYGYTF; CDR3nt: TGTGCCATCAGTGAGATGGACAGGTCCAACTATGGCTACACCTTC
abundance: few; v_gene: TRBV3-1; j_gene: TRBJ2-3; d_gene: TRBD2; CDR3aa: CASSQDVGTSGSLGDTQYF; CDR3nt: TGTGCCAGCAGCCAAGACGTTGGGACTAGCGGGAGTTTAGGAGATACGCAGTATTTT
abundance: few; v_gene: TRBV28; j_gene: TRBJ2-5; d_gene: -; CDR3aa: CASSFMAGGPGFQETQYF; CDR3nt: TGTGCCAGCAGTTTTATGGCTGGGGGCCCAGGATTTCAAGAGACCCAGTACTTC
abundance: -; v_gene: TRBV10-3; j_gene: TRBJ1-2; d_gene: TRBD1; CDR3aa: CAIRGPGQGGYGCTF; CDR3nt: TGTGCCATCAGGGGACCGGGACAGGGCGGGTATGGCTGCACCTTC
abundance: -; v_gene: TRBV24-1; j_gene: TRBJ2-5; d_gene: -; CDR3aa: CATSGADQETQYF; CDR3nt: TGTGCCACCAGTGGGGCAGACCAAGAGACCCAGTACTTC
abundance: -; v_gene: TRBV11-3; j_gene: TRBJ2-5; d_gene: -; CDR3aa: CASSSRSNEQYF; CDR3nt: TGTGCCAGCAGCTCTCGCTCCAATGAGCAGTACTTC
abundance: -; v_gene: TRBV27; j_gene: TRBJ1-4; d_gene: -; CDR3aa: CASSWAGGSNEKLFF; CDR3nt: TGTGCCAGCAGTTGGGCGGGAGGGTCTAATGAAAAACTGTTTTTT
abundance: -; v_gene: TRBV20-1; j_gene: TRBJ2-3; d_gene: -; CDR3aa: CSASGASWNTQYF; CDR3nt: TGCAGTGCTAGCGGCGCCTCGTGGAATACGCAGTATTTT
abundance: -; v_gene: TRBV11-2; j_gene: TRBJ2-2; d_gene: TRBD2; CDR3aa: CASSSTPRGGNTGELFF; CDR3nt: TGTGCCAGCAGCTCAACCCCGCGGGGGGGGAACACCGGGGAGCTGTTTTTT
abundance: -; v_gene: TRBV20-1; j_gene: TRBJ1-1; d_gene: TRBD1; CDR3aa: CSAGRTGGAEAFF; CDR3nt: TGCAGTGCGGGGAGGACAGGGGGCGCCGAAGCTTTCTTT
abundance: few; v_gene: TRBV6-1; j_gene: TRBJ1-1; d_gene: TRBD1; CDR3aa: CASSRGQGDTEAFF; CDR3nt: TGTGCCAGCAGTCGGGGACAGGGGGACACTGAAGCTTTCTTT
abundance: -; v_gene: TRBV5-1; j_gene: TRBJ1-5; d_gene: -; CDR3aa: CASRVDSPNQPQHF; CDR3nt: TGCGCCAGCAGAGTAGACAGTCCCAATCAGCCCCAGCATTTT
abundance: few; v_gene: TRBV7-2; j_gene: TRBJ2-7; d_gene: TRBD1; CDR3aa: CATNGDRSSYEQYF; CDR3nt: TGTGCCACCAACGGGGACAGGAGCTCCTACGAGCAGTACTTC
abundance: -; v_gene: TRBV6-5; j_gene: TRBJ2-1; d_gene: TRBD2; CDR3aa: CASSYNGTSGTHNEQFF; CDR3nt: TGTGCCAGCAGTTACAACGGGACTAGCGGGACCCACAATGAGCAGTTCTTC
abundance: -; v_gene: TRBV3-1; j_gene: TRBJ1-3; d_gene: -; CDR3aa: CASSQWASRNTIYF; CDR3nt: TGTGCCAGCAGCCAATGGGCGTCGAGAAACACCATATATTTT
abundance: few; v_gene: TRBV6-6; j_gene: TRBJ2-1; d_gene: -; CDR3aa: CASSPPGGRGSEQFF; CDR3nt: TGTGCCAGCAGTCCGCCTGGGGGGAGGGGGAGTGAGCAGTTCTTC
abundance: few; v_gene: TRBV9; j_gene: TRBJ2-3; d_gene: -; CDR3aa: CASSVMSGLTDTQYF; CDR3nt: TGTGCCAGCAGCGTAATGAGCGGGCTCACAGATACGCAGTATTTT
abundance: -; v_gene: TRBV6-1; j_gene: TRBJ2-7; d_gene: TRBD1; CDR3aa: CASTARGQGSSYEQYF; CDR3nt: TGTGCCAGCACAGCACGGGGACAGGGTAGCTCCTACGAGCAGTACTTC
abundance: -; v_gene: TRBV20-1; j_gene: TRBJ2-7; d_gene: -; CDR3aa: CSAHWGLSYEQYF; CDR3nt: TGCAGCGCACACTGGGGGCTCTCCTACGAGCAGTACTTC
abundance: -; v_gene: TRBV6-1; j_gene: TRBJ2-7; d_gene: -; CDR3aa: CASSEVVIYEQYF; CDR3nt: TGTGCCAGCAGTGAGGTGGTAATATACGAGCAGTACTTC
abundance: -; v_gene: TRBV5-1; j_gene: TRBJ2-3; d_gene: -; CDR3aa: CASSLATGSPTDTQYF; CDR3nt: TGCGCCAGCAGCTTGGCCACCGGGAGTCCCACAGATACGCAGTATTTT
abundance: many; v_gene: TRBV4-1; j_gene: TRBJ2-1; d_gene: TRBD2; CDR3aa: CASSQVSAGVTYNEQFF; CDR3nt: TGCGCCAGCAGCCAAGTTTCAGCGGGAGTCACCTACAATGAGCAGTTCTTC
abundance: -; v_gene: TRBV29-1; j_gene: TRBJ2-7; d_gene: -; CDR3aa: CSVRRQGRPYEQYF; CDR3nt: TGCAGCGTGAGGAGACAAGGGAGACCCTACGAGCAGTACTTC
abundance: -; v_gene: TRBV6-1; j_gene: TRBJ2-3; d_gene: TRBD2; CDR3aa: CASRMTSGTDTQYF; CDR3nt: TGTGCCAGCAGAATGACTAGCGGCACAGATACGCAGTATTTT
abundance: -; v_gene: TRBV6-6; j_gene: TRBJ1-1; d_gene: -; CDR3aa: CASSGGWGNTEAFF; CDR3nt: TGTGCCAGCAGTGGGGGGTGGGGGAACACTGAAGCTTTCTTT
abundance: few; v_gene: TRBV4-1; j_gene: TRBJ2-1; d_gene: -; CDR3aa: CASSQELQPRPNEQFF; CDR3nt: TGCGCCAGCAGCCAAGAGCTCCAGCCAAGACCCAATGAGCAGTTCTTC
abundance: -; v_gene: TRBV10-2; j_gene: TRBJ2-1; d_gene: TRBD2; CDR3aa: CASSQREGYYNEQFF; CDR3nt: TGCGCCAGCAGTCAGCGGGAGGGATACTACAATGAGCAGTTCTTC
abundance: few; v_gene: TRBV7-9; j_gene: TRBJ2-5; d_gene: -; CDR3aa: CASSLGAGAKQETQYF; CDR3nt: TGTGCCAGCAGCTTAGGGGCAGGGGCGAAACAAGAGACCCAGTACTTC
abundance: -; v_gene: TRBV18; j_gene: TRBJ2-5; d_gene: TRBD2; CDR3aa: CASSPGLAGRYQETQYF; CDR3nt: TGTGCCAGCTCACCAGGACTAGCGGGTCGGTACCAAGAGACCCAGTACTTC
abundance: -; v_gene: TRBV3-1; j_gene: TRBJ2-1; d_gene: TRBD2; CDR3aa: CASSQLGLAVYNEQFF; CDR3nt: TGTGCCAGCAGCCAGCTGGGACTAGCGGTTTACAATGAGCAGTTCTTC
abundance: -; v_gene: TRBV27; j_gene: TRBJ2-7; d_gene: TRBD1; CDR3aa: CASSFMAGGYEQYF; CDR3nt: TGTGCCAGCAGTTTTATGGCAGGGGGCTACGAGCAGTACTTC
abundance: few; v_gene: TRBV7-9; j_gene: TRBJ1-1; d_gene: TRBD1; CDR3aa: CASSFPRGGLNTEAFF; CDR3nt: TGTGCCAGCAGCTTCCCGAGAGGGGGCCTCAACACTGAAGCTTTCTTT
abundance: -; v_gene: TRBV7-9; j_gene: TRBJ1-1; d_gene: -; CDR3aa: CASSQPQGPNTEAFF; CDR3nt: TGTGCCAGCAGCCAACCACAGGGCCCGAACACTGAAGCTTTCTTT
abundance: -; v_gene: TRBV20-1; j_gene: TRBJ1-2; d_gene: -; CDR3aa: CSALGGGFGYTF; CDR3nt: TGCAGTGCTCTAGGGGGGGGGTTTGGCTACACCTTC
abundance: few; v_gene: TRBV10-3; j_gene: TRBJ2-3; d_gene: -; CDR3aa: CAIAPRGDTQYF; CDR3nt: TGTGCCATCGCGCCGAGAGGAGATACGCAGTATTTT
abundance: -; v_gene: TRBV29-1; j_gene: TRBJ1-1; d_gene: TRBD1; CDR3aa: CSVGGTGMNTEAFF; CDR3nt: TGCAGCGTTGGTGGGACAGGGATGAACACTGAAGCTTTCTTT
abundance: -; v_gene: TRBV6-2/TRBV6-3; j_gene: TRBJ2-7; d_gene: -; CDR3aa: CASSHRTLTYEQYF; CDR3nt: TGTGCCAGCAGCCACAGGACGCTAACCTACGAGCAGTACTTC
abundance: -; v_gene: TRBV5-1; j_gene: TRBJ2-1; d_gene: TRBD2; CDR3aa: CASSLWTSGGAKQFF; CDR3nt: TGCGCCAGCAGCCTTTGGACTAGCGGGGGGGCTAAGCAGTTCTTC
abundance: -; v_gene: TRBV24-1; j_gene: TRBJ1-2; d_gene: TRBD1; CDR3aa: CATSDVPGQGARGYTF; CDR3nt: TGTGCCACCAGTGACGTACCGGGACAGGGGGCGCGGGGCTACACCTTC
abundance: once; v_gene: TRBV7-8; j_gene: TRBJ1-5; d_gene: -; CDR3aa: CASSFLNSNQPQHF; CDR3nt: TGTGCCAGCAGCTTCCTGAATAGCAATCAGCCCCAGCATTTT
abundance: -; v_gene: TRBV12-3/TRBV12-4; j_gene: TRBJ2-1; d_gene: TRBD2; CDR3aa: CASSLTSGSISYDEQFF; CDR3nt: TGTGCCAGCAGTTTGACTAGCGGGAGTATATCCTACGATGAGCAGTTCTTC
abundance: -; v_gene: TRBV6-6; j_gene: TRBJ1-4; d_gene: -; CDR3aa: CASRGGTNEKLFF; CDR3nt: TGTGCCAGCCGGGGGGGAACTAATGAAAAACTGTTTTTT
abundance: few; v_gene: TRBV25-1; j_gene: TRBJ2-4; d_gene: TRBD1; CDR3aa: CASARQGAKNIQYF; CDR3nt: TGTGCCAGCGCCCGACAGGGAGCCAAAAACATTCAGTACTTC
abundance: many; v_gene: TRBV2; j_gene: TRBJ2-5; d_gene: -; CDR3aa: CASSDRRETQYF; CDR3nt: TGTGCCAGCAGTGACAGGAGGGAGACCCAGTACTTC
abundance: -; v_gene: TRBV10-3; j_gene: TRBJ2-6; d_gene: -; CDR3aa: CAITAGTGANVLTF; CDR3nt: TGTGCCATCACGGCAGGGACCGGGGCCAACGTCCTGACTTTC
abundance: -; v_gene: TRBV2; j_gene: TRBJ2-2; d_gene: -; CDR3aa: CASSEVRGRGGELFF; CDR3nt: TGTGCCAGCAGTGAGGTCAGAGGGCGCGGCGGGGAGCTGTTTTTT
abundance: few; v_gene: TRBV30; j_gene: TRBJ1-2; d_gene: TRBD1; CDR3aa: CAWSVWGTENGYTF; CDR3nt: TGTGCCTGGAGTGTATGGGGGACAGAGAATGGCTACACCTTC
abundance: -; v_gene: TRBV7-9; j_gene: TRBJ1-2; d_gene: -; CDR3aa: CASSANRAEGYTF; CDR3nt: TGTGCCAGCAGCGCCAACAGGGCAGAAGGCTACACCTTC
abundance: -; v_gene: TRBV25-1; j_gene: TRBJ1-4; d_gene: -; CDR3aa: CASSEVDISTNEKLFF; CDR3nt: TGTGCCAGCAGTGAAGTTGACATTTCAACTAATGAAAAACTGTTTTTT
abundance: few; v_gene: TRBV5-1; j_gene: TRBJ2-1; d_gene: TRBD2; CDR3aa: CASSLAQGGLAGSYNEQFF; CDR3nt: TGCGCCAGCAGCTTGGCGCAGGGTGGTCTAGCGGGCTCCTACAATGAGCAGTTCTTC
abundance: -; v_gene: TRBV29-1; j_gene: TRBJ2-3; d_gene: -; CDR3aa: CSVHRLGPDTQYF; CDR3nt: TGCAGCGTGCACAGGTTAGGCCCAGATACGCAGTATTTT
abundance: -; v_gene: TRBV5-1; j_gene: TRBJ2-3; d_gene: TRBD2; CDR3aa: CASSERTSVPQYF; CDR3nt: TGCGCCAGCAGCGAACGGACTAGCGTTCCGCAGTATTTT
abundance: -; v_gene: TRBV27; j_gene: TRBJ1-2; d_gene: -; CDR3aa: CASSFRRDGGYTF; CDR3nt: TGTGCCAGCAGTTTCCGCAGGGATGGAGGCTACACCTTC
abundance: -; v_gene: TRBV2; j_gene: TRBJ1-3; d_gene: -; CDR3aa: CASSSGSPGNTIYF; CDR3nt: TGTGCCAGCAGCTCAGGGTCGCCTGGAAACACCATATATTTT
abundance: -; v_gene: TRBV20-1; j_gene: TRBJ2-1; d_gene: TRBD1; CDR3aa: CSARVGTGSNEQFF; CDR3nt: TGCAGTGCTAGAGTCGGGACAGGGAGCAATGAGCAGTTCTTC
abundance: many; v_gene: TRBV12-3/TRBV12-4; j_gene: TRBJ1-6; d_gene: TRBD1; CDR3aa: CASSRGFSPLHF; CDR3nt: TGTGCCAGCAGCAGGGGGTTTTCACCCCTCCACTTT
abundance: -; v_gene: TRBV4-1; j_gene: TRBJ1-4; d_gene: TRBD1; CDR3aa: CASSQDRDRSFNEKLFF; CDR3nt: TGCGCCAGCAGCCAAGATCGGGACAGATCTTTTAATGAAAAACTGTTTTTT
abundance: -; v_gene: TRBV19; j_gene: TRBJ2-1; d_gene: -; CDR3aa: CASSRLTSQRNEQFF; CDR3nt: TGTGCCAGTAGTAGATTAACTAGCCAGCGCAATGAGCAGTTCTTC
abundance: -; v_gene: TRBV28; j_gene: TRBJ2-5; d_gene: -; CDR3aa: CASSFGTGVDNEQYF; CDR3nt: TGTGCCAGCAGTTTCGGGACCGGGGTCGACAATGAGCAGTACTTC
abundance: -; v_gene: TRBV28; j_gene: TRBJ2-5; d_gene: -; CDR3aa: CATERDAGNEQYF; CDR3nt: TGTGCCACCGAGAGGGACGCGGGGAATGAGCAGTACTTC